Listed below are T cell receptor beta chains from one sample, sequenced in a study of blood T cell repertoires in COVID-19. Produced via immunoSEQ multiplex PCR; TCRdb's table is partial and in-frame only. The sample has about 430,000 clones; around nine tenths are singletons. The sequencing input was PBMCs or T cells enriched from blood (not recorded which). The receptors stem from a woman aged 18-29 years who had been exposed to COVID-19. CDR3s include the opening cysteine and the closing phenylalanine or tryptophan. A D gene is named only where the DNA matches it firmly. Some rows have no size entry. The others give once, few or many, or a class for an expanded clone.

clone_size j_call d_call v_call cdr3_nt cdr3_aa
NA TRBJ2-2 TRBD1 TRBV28 TGTGCCAGCAGTTCGGGACAGGGGTACACCGGGGAGCTGTTTTTT CASSSGQGYTGELFF
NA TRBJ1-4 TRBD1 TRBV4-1 TGCGCCAGCACCACCGGGGGACAGGCCTTTGAAAAACTGTTTTTT CASTTGGQAFEKLFF
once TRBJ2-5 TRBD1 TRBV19 TGTGCCAGTAGTATTGGGACAGGGTTCGAGACCCAGTACTTC CASSIGTGFETQYF
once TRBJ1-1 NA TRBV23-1 TGCGCCAGCGCATCCGGCCGGGTGCTAAATATGAACACTGAAGCTTTCTTT CASASGRVLNMNTEAFF
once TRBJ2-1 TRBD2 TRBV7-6 TGTGCCAGCAGCTTAGCTCCGGGAATAGGGAGGGACAATGAGCAGTTCTTC CASSLAPGIGRDNEQFF
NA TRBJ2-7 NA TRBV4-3 TGCGCCAGCAGCCAAGAGTACAGCCCCTCCTACGAGCAGTACTTC CASSQEYSPSYEQYF
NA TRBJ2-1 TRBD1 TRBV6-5 TGTGCCAGCAGCCGGGACAGGGTAAACAATGAGCAGTTCTTC CASSRDRVNNEQFF
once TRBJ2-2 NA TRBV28 TGTGCCAGCAAACCCGAGGCCGGGGAGCTGTTTTTT CASKPEAGELFF
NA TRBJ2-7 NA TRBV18 TGTGCCAGCTCACCTCCGGTCCTTGGCGAGCAGTACTTC CASSPPVLGEQYF
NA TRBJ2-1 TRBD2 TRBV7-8 TGTGCCAGCAGCTTAGCGCTAGCGGGATCTCTCAATGAGCAGTTCTTC CASSLALAGSLNEQFF
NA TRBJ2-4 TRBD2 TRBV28 TGTGCCAGCAGCGGGAGGCGGGGCAAAAACATTCAGTACTTC CASSGRRGKNIQYF
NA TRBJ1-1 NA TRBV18 TGTGCCAGCTCACCACCGAGCGGTGGACAGACTGAAGCTTTCTTT CASSPPSGGQTEAFF
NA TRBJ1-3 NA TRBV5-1 TGCGCCAGCAGCTTGGATCTCGGTATCTCTGGAAACACCATATATTTT CASSLDLGISGNTIYF
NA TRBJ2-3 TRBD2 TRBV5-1 TGCGCCAGCAGCTCCTTAGCGGGGATTCAAGATACGCAGTATTTT CASSSLAGIQDTQYF
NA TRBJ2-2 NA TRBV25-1 TGTGCCAGCATGAGGTCACCCACCGGGGAGCTGTTTTTT CASMRSPTGELFF
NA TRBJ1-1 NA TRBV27 TGTGCCAGCAGTTTATCGTTACGGGGGAACACTGAAGCTTTCTTT CASSLSLRGNTEAFF
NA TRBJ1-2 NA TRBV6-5 TGTGCCAGCTATGCGGCGAACTATGGCTACACCTTC CASYAANYGYTF
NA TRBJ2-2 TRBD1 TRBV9 TGTGCCAGCAGCGTAAGGGGGACAGGGGGTTCACCAACCGGGGAGCTGTTTTTT CASSVRGTGGSPTGELFF
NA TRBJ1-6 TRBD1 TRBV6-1 TGTGCCAGCAGTGAACAGGGGGACTCCCTGAGCTCCTATAATTCACCCCTCCACTTT CASSEQGDSLSSYNSPLHF
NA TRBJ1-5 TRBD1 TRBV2 TGTGCCAGCAGCGGGGGACAGGGAAACCAGCCCCAGCATTTT CASSGGQGNQPQHF
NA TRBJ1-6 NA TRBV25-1 TGTGCCAGCAGCGTACTACACGATAATTCACCCCTCCACTTT CASSVLHDNSPLHF